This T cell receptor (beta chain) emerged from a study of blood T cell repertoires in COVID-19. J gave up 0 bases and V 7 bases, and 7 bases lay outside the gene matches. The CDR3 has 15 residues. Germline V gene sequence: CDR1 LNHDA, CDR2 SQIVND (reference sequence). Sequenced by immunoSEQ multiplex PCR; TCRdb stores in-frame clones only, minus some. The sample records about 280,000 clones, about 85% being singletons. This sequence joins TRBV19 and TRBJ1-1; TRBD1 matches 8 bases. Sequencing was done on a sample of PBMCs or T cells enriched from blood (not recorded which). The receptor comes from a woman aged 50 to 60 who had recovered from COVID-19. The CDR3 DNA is TGTGCCAGTATTGGAGGACAGGGACTGAACACTGAAGCTTTCTTT. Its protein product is CASIGGQGLNTEAFF.